The source of this TCR beta chain is a study of blood T cell repertoires in COVID-19. This table comes from immunoSEQ multiplex PCR, and its TCRdb copy is limited to in-frame clones, with some not included. The profile shows tens of thousands of clones, approximately 89% of them singletons. Germline lookup yields CDR1 MNHNS and CDR2 SASEGT. This CDR3 spans 17 amino acids. V gave up 3 bases and J gave up 0 bases, with 15 bases separating them. The chain has TRBV6-1 and TRBJ1-5; a possible D gene is TRBD1 (6 bases). The source of this sequence is a human donor with active COVID-19. The donor label of this sample is uncertain. Specimen: peripheral blood. DNA for the CDR3: TGTGCCAGCAGTGACAAATACGGCAGGGGTAGCAATCAGCCCCAGCATTTT. Translation: CASSDKYGRGSNQPQHF.